These 22 T cell receptor beta chains were all obtained from the same sample, sequenced in a study of control samples from healthy donors and cancer patients. Clones were sequenced by immunoSEQ multiplex PCR, and TCRdb holds only the in-frame ones, with some missing. The sample has some 150,000 clones; 85% to 95% are singletons. What was sequenced was blood. The receptors come from a man between 40 and 49 years old in good health.

This rearrangement joins TRBV11-2 to TRBJ1-2, with 7 bases matching TRBD1. CDR3 size: 14 residues. Trimming at V came to 3 bases and at J to 7 bases, leaving 8 bases not matched to a gene. Germline loops: CDR1 SGHAT, CDR2 FQNNGV. CDR3 DNA: TGTGCCAGCAGCTTGACACAGGGGCGATTTGGCTACACCTTC. Protein: CASSLTQGRFGYTF.

The V and J genes are TRBV30 and TRBJ1-2, with D hard to call. The germline V gene encodes CDR1 GTSNPN and CDR2 SVGIG (reference sequence). V lost 2 bases and J 2 bases, leaving 3 bases between the germline ends. The CDR3 runs to 11 residues. The CDR3 loop reads CAWSLNYGYTF. The CDR3 bases are TGTGCCTGGAGTCTGAACTATGGCTACACCTTC.

J is TRBJ2-3 and V is TRBV27; 7 nucleotides agree with TRBD2. The ends lost 5 bases at V and 6 bases at J; junction bases unmatched: 20. The CDR3 has 18 amino acids. Germline V gene sequence: CDR1 MNHEY, CDR2 SMNVEV (reference sequence). The CDR3 bases are TGTGCCAGCAGTCGTATGGCCGGTGGGGGGGAAATGACGGATACGCAGTATTTT. This codes for CASSRMAGGGEMTDTQYF.

CDR3 in DNA: TGTGCCACCAGTGATTCGGGCTCCTACAATGAGCAGTTCTTC. Amino acids: CATSDSGSYNEQFF. This chain joins TRBV24-1 and TRBJ2-1, with unresolved D. This CDR3 has 14 residues. Germline CDR1 is KGHDR and CDR2 is SFDVKD. V was cut by 2 bases and J by 0 bases, with 4 bases left in between.

The chain couples TRBV4-3 to TRBJ1-4; TRBD1 might be the D (5 bases). Trimming cost V 4 bases and J 3 bases, with 9 bases left between them. Germline lookup yields CDR1 LGHNA and CDR2 YSLEER. The CDR3 spans 14 residues. In DNA form, the CDR3 reads TGCGCCAGCAGCCTAGGGACGGCTAATGAAAAACTGTTTTTT. Translation: CASSLGTANEKLFF.

The chain has TRBV5-1 and TRBJ2-2; 12 nucleotides match TRBD2. Per the germline V gene, CDR1 is SGHRS and CDR2 is YFSETQ. The CDR3 is 17 residues long. J gave up 1 base and V 0 bases, and 1 base lay outside the gene matches. The CDR3 sequence: CASSLGLAGENTGELFF. The CDR3 bases are TGCGCCAGCAGCTTGGGACTAGCGGGGGAGAACACCGGGGAGCTGTTTTTT.

The genes are TRBV24-1 and TRBJ2-7, with 7 bases that match TRBD1. CDR3 length: 13 amino acids. Germline values: CDR1 KGHDR, CDR2 SFDVKD. With V trimmed by 4 bases and J by 3 bases, 2 bases remained unmatched. The CDR3 DNA sequence: TGTGCCACCAGTGAAGGGGGCGGCTACGAGCAGTACTTC. It codes for CATSEGGGYEQYF.

This chain uses TRBV5-6 with TRBJ1-1; a weak D match, TRBD1 (5 bases). V lost 0 bases, J lost 4 bases, and 13 bases lay in between. This CDR3 is built from 15 residues. From germline, CDR1 is SGHDT and CDR2 YYEEEE. The CDR3 DNA reads TGTGCCAGCAGCTTGGAGGTTGGGGACGCCACTGAAGCTTTCTTT. It specifies CASSLEVGDATEAFF.

The chain is built from TRBV6-6 and TRBJ1-1, with D perhaps matching TRBD1 (6 bases). The germline V gene has CDR1 MNHNY and CDR2 SVGAGI (reference sequence). This CDR3 is 15 amino acids long. Deletions cut 4 bases from V and 4 bases from J, with 16 bases between. In DNA, the CDR3 is TGTGCCAGCAGTTCCAAACAGGGAGAGGGCACTGAAGCTTTCTTT. This codes for CASSSKQGEGTEAFF.

J is TRBJ1-2 and V is TRBV7-8; D ambiguous. Germline CDR1 is SGHVS and CDR2 is FQNEAQ. V was pared by 1 base and J by 5 bases, with 14 bases between. The CDR3 runs 15 residues. In DNA, the CDR3 is TGTGCCAGCAGCTTAGATGGATCTAGGGAGTATGGCTACACCTTC. Translation gives CASSLDGSREYGYTF. Based on the CDR3 plus reference TRBV7-8 and TRBJ1-2, the full variable domain is GAGVSQSPRYKVAKRGQDVALRCDPISGHVSLFWYQQALGQGPEFLTYFQNEAQLDKSGLPSDRFFAERPEGSVSTLKIQRTQQEDSAVYLCASSLDGSREYGYTFGSGTRLTVV.

The chain couples TRBV11-2 to TRBJ1-4; TRBD1 agrees at 9 bases. Germline V lookup: CDR1 SGHAT, CDR2 FQNNGV. CDR3 size: 14 residues. V lost 7 bases, J lost 5 bases, and 5 bases stayed unmatched. CDR3 sequence reads: CASTRDRVNEKLFF. CDR3 in DNA: TGTGCCAGCACCCGGGACAGGGTCAATGAAAAACTGTTTTTT.

The chain couples TRBV6-2 or TRBV6-3 to TRBJ2-7; 7 bases are a match to TRBD1. The CDR3 runs 16 residues. Germline V gives CDR1 MNHEY, CDR2 SVGEGT. J lost 1 base, V lost 0 bases, and 6 bases had no gene match. The CDR3 DNA follows: TGTGCCAGCAGTTACTCTATGGGGACAGCGTCCTACGAGCAGTACTTC. It encodes CASSYSMGTASYEQYF.

A single count supports this clone. J is TRBJ1-1 and V is TRBV7-9; maybe TRBD1 (6 bases). V was trimmed by 5 bases and J by 0 bases, leaving 19 bases between them. There are 17 residues in the CDR3. Germline CDR1 and CDR2: SEHNR and FQNEAQ (reference sequence). CDR3 sequence (DNA): TGTGCCAGCAGCCCCCAAACCCGAACAGGGATGAACACTGAAGCTTTCTTT. Its protein is CASSPQTRTGMNTEAFF.

This clone came up once. V usage is TRBV6-1 and J usage is TRBJ2-7; 8 bases are a match to TRBD2. Per the germline V gene, CDR1 is MNHNS and CDR2 is SASEGT. The CDR3 totals 16 residues. Trimming took 0 bases from V and 0 from J; bases not matched to a gene: 4. The CDR3 DNA sequence: TGTGCCAGCAGTGAAGCGATGGGGACTAGCTCCTACGAGCAGTACTTC. It translates to CASSEAMGTSSYEQYF.

The V call is TRBV5-1, the J call TRBJ2-3, with D possibly called TRBD1 or TRBD2 (5 bases each). CDR3 length: 15 amino acids. Germline lookup yields CDR1 SGHRS and CDR2 YFSETQ. V was pared by 1 base and J by 0 bases, with 9 bases between. The CDR3 here is CASSLSGLSTDTQYF. In nucleotides, the CDR3 is TGCGCCAGCAGCTTGTCGGGGCTAAGCACAGATACGCAGTATTTT.

This clone has just one count. The chain couples TRBV25-1 to TRBJ1-1; possibly TRBD1 for D (5 bases). V lost 6 bases and J lost 6, with 17 bases in between. The CDR3 totals 14 residues. CDR1 is MGHDK and CDR2 is SYGVNS in the germline V gene. Here the CDR3 DNA reads TGTGCCAGCAGAACAGGTTTCGGACTCCCTGAAGCTTTCTTT. The encoded protein is CASRTGFGLPEAFF.

J is TRBJ1-5 and V is TRBV28; D might be TRBD1 (6 bases). V lost 6 bases to trimming and J lost 2 bases, with 14 bases between them. Germline V gene sequence: CDR1 MDHEN, CDR2 SYDVKM. CDR3 length equals 15 residues. CDR3 protein: CASRISRGGNQPQHF. CDR3 in DNA: TGTGCCAGCAGAATTTCCAGGGGTGGCAATCAGCCCCAGCATTTT.

This clone was recorded a few times. The genes are TRBV18 and TRBJ1-2, with D possibly matching TRBD1 (6 bases). There are 18 residues in the CDR3. Germline V lookup: CDR1 KGHSH, CDR2 LQKENI. Deletions cut 3 bases from V and 4 bases from J, with 24 bases between. Here the CDR3 DNA reads TGTGCCAGCTCACCTCTTATGGTTAAGGACAGTCCAGCCTATGGCTACACCTTC. Amino acid sequence: CASSPLMVKDSPAYGYTF.

The gene calls are TRBV28 and TRBJ1-2; no reliable D call. CDR3 length: 14 amino acids. V lost 5 bases and J 3 bases, leaving 13 bases between the germline ends. Germline CDR1 is MDHEN and CDR2 is SYDVKM. CDR3 amino acids: CASSGRGGYYGYTF. The CDR3 DNA reads TGTGCCAGCAGTGGCAGAGGAGGATACTATGGCTACACCTTC.

The chain links TRBV5-1 to TRBJ2-3; D might be TRBD1 or TRBD2, each matching 6 bases. Germline V gene sequence: CDR1 SGHRS, CDR2 YFSETQ. The V gene lost 6 bases and the J gene lost 2 bases, with 13 bases spanning the gap. The CDR3 consists of 14 residues. The CDR3 reads CASTEGHLTDTQYF. CDR3 coding DNA: TGCGCCAGCACGGAGGGACATCTCACAGATACGCAGTATTTT. The full variable domain, with the rest looked up from reference TRBV5-1 and TRBJ2-3, is KAGVTQTPRYLIKTRGQQVTLSCSPISGHRSVSWYQQTPGQGLQFLFEYFSETQRNKGNFPGRFSGRQFSNSRSEMNVSTLELGDSALYLCASTEGHLTDTQYFGPGTRLTVL.

V gene TRBV7-9 combines with J gene TRBJ1-5; no clear D gene. Trimming took 5 bases from V and 3 from J, leaving 5 bases between them. Germline V gives CDR1 SEHNR, CDR2 FQNEAQ (reference sequence). The CDR3 is 12 residues long. CDR3 protein: CASSDLNQPQHF. The DNA of the CDR3 is TGTGCCAGCAGCGACCTCAATCAGCCCCAGCATTTT.

The V and J genes are TRBV12-3 or TRBV12-4 and TRBJ2-1; a weak D match, TRBD1 (5 bases). Deletions cut 2 bases from V and 6 bases from J, with 8 bases between. The CDR3 consists of 13 residues. CDR3 sequence: CASSLQGSNEQFF. The CDR3 nucleotides read TGTGCCAGCAGTTTACAGGGCAGCAATGAGCAGTTCTTC.